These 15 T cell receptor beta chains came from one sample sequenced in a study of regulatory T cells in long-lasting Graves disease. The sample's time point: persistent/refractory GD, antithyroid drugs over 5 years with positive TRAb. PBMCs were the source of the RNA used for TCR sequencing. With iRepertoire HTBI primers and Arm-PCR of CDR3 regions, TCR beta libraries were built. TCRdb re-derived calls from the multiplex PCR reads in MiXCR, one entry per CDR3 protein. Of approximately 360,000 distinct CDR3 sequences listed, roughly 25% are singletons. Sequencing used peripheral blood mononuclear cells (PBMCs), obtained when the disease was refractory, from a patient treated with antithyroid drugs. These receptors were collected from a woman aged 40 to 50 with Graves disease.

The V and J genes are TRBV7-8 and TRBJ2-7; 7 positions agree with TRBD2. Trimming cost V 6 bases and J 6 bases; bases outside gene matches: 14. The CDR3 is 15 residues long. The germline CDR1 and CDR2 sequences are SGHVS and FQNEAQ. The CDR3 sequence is CASRGGARRDSEQYF. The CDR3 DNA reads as TGTGCCAGCAGGGGAGGGGCACGCCGGGACTCCGAGCAGTACTTC.

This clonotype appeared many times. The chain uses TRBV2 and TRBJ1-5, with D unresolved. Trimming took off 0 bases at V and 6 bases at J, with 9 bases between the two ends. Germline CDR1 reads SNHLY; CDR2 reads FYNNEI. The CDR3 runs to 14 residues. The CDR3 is CASSEALLSQPQHF. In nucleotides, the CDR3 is TGTGCCAGCAGTGAAGCGCTTCTTAGTCAGCCCCAGCATTTT. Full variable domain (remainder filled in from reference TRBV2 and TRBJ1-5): EPEVTQTPSHQVTQMGQEVILRCVPISNHLYFYWYRQILGQKVEFLVSFYNNEISEKSEIFDDQFSVERPDGSNFTLKIRSTKLEDSAMYFCASSEALLSQPQHFGDGTRLSIL.

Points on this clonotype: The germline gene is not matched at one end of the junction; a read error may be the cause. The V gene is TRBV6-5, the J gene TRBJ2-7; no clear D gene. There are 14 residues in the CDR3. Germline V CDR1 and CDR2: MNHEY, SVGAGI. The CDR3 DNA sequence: TGTGCCCGCAGTTACTCGGGCCAGGATAACGAGCAGTACTTC. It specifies CARSYSGQDNEQYF.

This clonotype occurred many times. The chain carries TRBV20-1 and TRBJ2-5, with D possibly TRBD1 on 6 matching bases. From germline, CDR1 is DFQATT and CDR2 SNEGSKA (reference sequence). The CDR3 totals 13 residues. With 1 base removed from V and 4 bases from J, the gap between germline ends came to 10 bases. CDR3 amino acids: CSARVAGAETQYF. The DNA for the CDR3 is TGCAGTGCTAGAGTGGCAGGGGCAGAGACCCAGTACTTC.

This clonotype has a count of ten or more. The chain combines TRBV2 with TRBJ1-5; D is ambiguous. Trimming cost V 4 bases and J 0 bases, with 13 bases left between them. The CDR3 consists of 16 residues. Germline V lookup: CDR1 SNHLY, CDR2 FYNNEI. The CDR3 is CASSAVRRYSNQPQHF. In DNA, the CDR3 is TGTGCCAGCAGTGCCGTAAGACGTTATAGCAATCAGCCCCAGCATTTT.

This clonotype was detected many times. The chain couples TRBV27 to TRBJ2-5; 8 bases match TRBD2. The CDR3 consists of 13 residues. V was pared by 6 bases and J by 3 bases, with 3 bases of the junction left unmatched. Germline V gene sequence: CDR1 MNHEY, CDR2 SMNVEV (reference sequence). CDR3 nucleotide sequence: TGTGCCAGCAGAACTAGCGGTGAAGAGACCCAGTACTTC. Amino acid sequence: CASRTSGEETQYF.

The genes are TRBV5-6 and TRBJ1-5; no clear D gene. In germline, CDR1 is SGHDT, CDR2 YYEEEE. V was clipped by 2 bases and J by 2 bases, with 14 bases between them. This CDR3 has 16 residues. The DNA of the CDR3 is TGTGCCAGCAGCTTCGGTCCCCCGGCGGGCAATCAGCCCCAGCATTTT. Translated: CASSFGPPAGNQPQHF.

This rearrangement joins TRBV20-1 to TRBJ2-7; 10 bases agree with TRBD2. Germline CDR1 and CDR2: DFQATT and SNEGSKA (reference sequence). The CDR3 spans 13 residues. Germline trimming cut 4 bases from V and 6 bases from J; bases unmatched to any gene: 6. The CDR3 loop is CSATLAGVGEQYF. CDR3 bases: TGCAGTGCTACCCTAGCGGGAGTCGGCGAGCAGTACTTC.

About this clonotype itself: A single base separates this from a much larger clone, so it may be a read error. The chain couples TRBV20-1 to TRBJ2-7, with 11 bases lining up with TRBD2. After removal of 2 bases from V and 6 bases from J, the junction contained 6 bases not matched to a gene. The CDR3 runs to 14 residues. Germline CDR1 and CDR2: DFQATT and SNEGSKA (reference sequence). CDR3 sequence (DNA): TGCAGTGCTAGACCACTAGCGGGAGTAAGCGAGCAGTACTTC. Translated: CSARPLAGVSEQYF.

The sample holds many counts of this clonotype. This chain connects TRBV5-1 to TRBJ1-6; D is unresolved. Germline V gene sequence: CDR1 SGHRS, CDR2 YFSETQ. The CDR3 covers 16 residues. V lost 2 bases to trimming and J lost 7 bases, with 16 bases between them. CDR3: CASSFGGGERNSPLHF. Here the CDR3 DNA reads TGCGCCAGCAGCTTCGGAGGTGGGGAGAGGAATTCACCCCTCCACTTT.

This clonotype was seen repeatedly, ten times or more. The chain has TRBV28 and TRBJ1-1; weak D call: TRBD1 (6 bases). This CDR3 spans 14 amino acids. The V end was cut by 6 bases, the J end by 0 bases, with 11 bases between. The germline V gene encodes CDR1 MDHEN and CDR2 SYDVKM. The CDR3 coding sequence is TGTGCCAGCAGCCCTCCAGGGGTGAACACTGAAGCTTTCTTT. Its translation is CASSPPGVNTEAFF.

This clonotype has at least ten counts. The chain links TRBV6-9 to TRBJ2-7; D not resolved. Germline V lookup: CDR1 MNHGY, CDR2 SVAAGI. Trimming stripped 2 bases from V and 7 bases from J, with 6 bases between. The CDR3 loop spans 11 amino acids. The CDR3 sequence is CASSYRQEQYF. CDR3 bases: TGTGCCAGCAGTTATCGGCAGGAGCAGTACTTC.

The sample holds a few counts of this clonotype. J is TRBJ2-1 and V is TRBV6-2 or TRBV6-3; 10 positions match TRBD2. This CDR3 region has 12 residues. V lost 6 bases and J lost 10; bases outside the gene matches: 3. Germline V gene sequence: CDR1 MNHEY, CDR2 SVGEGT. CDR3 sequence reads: CASRPLAGEQFF. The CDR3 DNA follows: TGTGCCAGCAGACCACTAGCGGGAGAGCAGTTCTTC.

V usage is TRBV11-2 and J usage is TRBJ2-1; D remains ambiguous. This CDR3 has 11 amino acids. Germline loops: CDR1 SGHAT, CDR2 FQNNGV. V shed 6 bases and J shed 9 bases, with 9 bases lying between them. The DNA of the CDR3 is TGTGCCAGCAGGGCAGGTCCTGAGCAGTTCTTC. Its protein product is CASRAGPEQFF.

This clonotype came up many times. The CDR3 nucleotides read TGTGCCAGCAGTTCCGGCAGGACTAGCGGGAAGGAGACCCAGTACTTC. Encoded protein: CASSSGRTSGKETQYF. The V call is TRBV27, the J call TRBJ2-5; TRBD2 agrees at 12 bases. CDR1 and CDR2 (germline): MNHEY, SMNVEV (reference sequence). The CDR3 covers 16 residues. The trim removed 4 bases at V and 5 bases at J, leaving 8 bases unmatched.